The T cell receptor beta chain under discussion was sequenced for a study of OX40 agonist ivuxolimab in advanced cancers. Study background: It was ivuxolimab, an agonistic anti-OX40 (CD134) antibody, that patients were treated with. Partial responses occurred in three patients (one hepatocellular carcinoma, two cutaneous melanoma). Study observations and caveats: Doses of 0.1 to 3.0 mg/kg were accompanied by clonal expansion of CD4+ and CD8+ blood T cells by week 6. Certain nonresponding patients likewise had low normalized T-cell clonal expansion.

This clone was observed once. No antigen is known for it. The protocol was immunoSEQ multiplex PCR, while the TCRdb copy is restricted to in-frame clones and leaves out a portion. The table includes 80,000 or so clones, around 82% detected once. Germline V gives CDR1 SGHTA, CDR2 FQGNSA. CDR3 length: 16 residues. V lost 1 base, J lost 6 bases, and 16 bases lay in between. This chain joins TRBV7-2 and TRBJ1-5, with TRBD1 as a possible D gene (6 bases). The sequence came from an adult with an advanced solid tumor such as melanoma, head and neck, liver or kidney cancer. The input for sequencing was CD4+ or CD8+ T cells sorted from blood, taken in a trial of the OX40 agonist ivuxolimab. CDR3 protein: CASSLGGRGSGQPQHF. The CDR3 bases are TGTGCCAGCAGCTTAGGGGGCAGGGGATCGGGTCAGCCCCAGCATTTT.